This T cell receptor (beta chain) originates from a study of T cells in Graves' hyperthyroidism and ophthalmopathy. At least ten counts were recorded for this clonotype. Its antigen remains unidentified. Newly diagnosed hyperthyroidism, duration under 2 months, in patients aged 18 to 65. Uncontrolled infections, other autoimmune diseases, pregnancy or lactation led to exclusion of patients. V was cut by 0 bases and J by 4 bases, with 15 bases left in between. CDR3 length: 17 residues. Germline lookup yields CDR1 MNHEY and CDR2 SVGAGI. Amplified regions were TCR beta CDR3 sequences from RNA transcripts. First-round RT-PCR of the TCR CDR3 relied on the HTBI primer set. One entry per CDR3 protein results from TCRdb running MiXCR on the multiplex PCR reads. The sample contains 40,000 to 55,000 distinct CDR3 sequences, about 52% of which appear only once. The study, taken as a whole, reports: Onset of ophthalmopathy came a median approximately 6.5 months after the model predicted it.

V and J are TRBV6-5 and TRBJ1-4, with a possible D match to TRBD1 (6 bases). The sample was peripheral blood or thyroid tissue (not recorded which). This receptor was obtained from a woman aged 50 to 60 with Graves' hyperthyroidism. CDR3 coding DNA: TGTGCCAGCAGTTACTCGTTTCTTGGGACAAGTAATGAAAAACTGTTTTTT. It codes for CASSYSFLGTSNEKLFF.